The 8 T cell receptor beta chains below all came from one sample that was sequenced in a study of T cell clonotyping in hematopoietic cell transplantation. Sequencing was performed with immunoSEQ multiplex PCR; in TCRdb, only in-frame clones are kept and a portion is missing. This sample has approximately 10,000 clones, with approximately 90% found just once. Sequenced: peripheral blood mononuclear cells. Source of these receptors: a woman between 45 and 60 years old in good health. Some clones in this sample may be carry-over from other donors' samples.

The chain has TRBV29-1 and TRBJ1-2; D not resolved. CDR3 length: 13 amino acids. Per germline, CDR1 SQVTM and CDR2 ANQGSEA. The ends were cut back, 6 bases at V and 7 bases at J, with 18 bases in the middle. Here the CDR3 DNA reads TGCAGCGTCGTCGGACGTTCGGCCCTTGGCTACACCTTC. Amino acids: CSVVGRSALGYTF.

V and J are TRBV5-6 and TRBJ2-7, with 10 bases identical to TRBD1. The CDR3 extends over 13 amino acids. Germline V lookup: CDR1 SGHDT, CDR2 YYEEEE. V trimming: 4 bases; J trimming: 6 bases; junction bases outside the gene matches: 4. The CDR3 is CASSPRQGAEQYF. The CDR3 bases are TGTGCCAGCAGCCCACGACAGGGGGCCGAGCAGTACTTC. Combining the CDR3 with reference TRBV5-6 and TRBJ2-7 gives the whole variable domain DAGVTQSPTHLIKTRGQQVTLRCSPKSGHDTVSWYQQALGQGPQFIFQYYEEEERQRGNFPDRFSGHQFPNYSSELNVNALLLGDSALYLCASSPRQGAEQYFGPGTRLTVT.

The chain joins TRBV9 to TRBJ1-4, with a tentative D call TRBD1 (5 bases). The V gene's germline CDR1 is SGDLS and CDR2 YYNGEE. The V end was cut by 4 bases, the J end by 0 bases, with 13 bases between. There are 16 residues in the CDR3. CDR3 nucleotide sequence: TGTGCCAGCAGCCCGACGGGGACTGCAACTAATGAAAAACTGTTTTTT. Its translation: CASSPTGTATNEKLFF.

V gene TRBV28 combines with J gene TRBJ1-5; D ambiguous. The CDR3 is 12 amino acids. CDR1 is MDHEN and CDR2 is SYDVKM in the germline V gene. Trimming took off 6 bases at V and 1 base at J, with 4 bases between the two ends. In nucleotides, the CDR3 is TGTGCCAGCAGATGGAGCAATCAGCCCCAGCATTTT. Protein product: CASRWSNQPQHF. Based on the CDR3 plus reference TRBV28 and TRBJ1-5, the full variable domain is DVKVTQSSRYLVKRTGEKVFLECVQDMDHENMFWYRQDPGLGLRLIYFSYDVKMKEKGDIPEGYSVSREKKERFSLILESASTNQTSMYLCASRWSNQPQHFGDGTRLSIL.

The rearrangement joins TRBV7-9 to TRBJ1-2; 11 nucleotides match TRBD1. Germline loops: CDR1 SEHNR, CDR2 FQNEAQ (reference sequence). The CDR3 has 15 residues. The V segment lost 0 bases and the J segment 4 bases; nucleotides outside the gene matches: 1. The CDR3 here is CASSLAGTGGYGYTF. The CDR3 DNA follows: TGTGCCAGCAGCTTAGCGGGGACAGGGGGCTATGGCTACACCTTC.

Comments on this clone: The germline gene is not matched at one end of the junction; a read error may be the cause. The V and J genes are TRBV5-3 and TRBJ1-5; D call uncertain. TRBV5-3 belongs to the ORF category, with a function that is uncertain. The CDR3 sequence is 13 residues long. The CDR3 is CARSLVRWRCMYF. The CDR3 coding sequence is TGTGCCAGAAGCTTGGTGAGGTGGAGGTGTATGTATTTT.

CDR3 DNA sequence: TGCGCCAGCAGCTTATGGGCAGGGGGTAGCTCTGGGGCCAACGTCCTGACTTTC. It yields the protein CASSLWAGGSSGANVLTF. J is TRBJ2-6 and V is TRBV5-1, with 7 bases identical to TRBD1. The V gene's germline CDR1 is SGHRS and CDR2 YFSETQ. The junction had 8 bases not matched to a gene; V was cut back by 2 bases and J by 0 bases. The CDR3 has 18 amino acids.

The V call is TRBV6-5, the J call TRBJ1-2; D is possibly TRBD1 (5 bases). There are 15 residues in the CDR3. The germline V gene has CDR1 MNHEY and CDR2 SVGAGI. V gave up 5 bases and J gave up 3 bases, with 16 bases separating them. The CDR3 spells CASSPSGAGYYGYTF. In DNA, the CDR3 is TGTGCCAGCAGTCCTTCTGGGGCAGGCTACTATGGCTACACCTTC.